Shown below are 2 T cell receptor beta chains from a single sample sequenced in a study of OX40 agonist ivuxolimab in advanced cancers. Repertoires were generated with immunoSEQ multiplex PCR, while TCRdb's copy carries only in-frame clones and drops some. The table records 39,000 or so clones, around 88% of them present only once. The material was CD4+ or CD8+ T cells sorted from blood, obtained in a trial of the OX40 agonist ivuxolimab. The receptors derive from an adult with an advanced solid tumor such as melanoma, head and neck, liver or kidney cancer.

The chain employs TRBV5-1 and TRBJ1-1; D not certain. V was shortened by 4 bases and J by 3 bases, with 13 bases between the two germline ends. The CDR3 length is 14 residues. The V gene's germline CDR1 is SGHRS and CDR2 YFSETQ. CDR3 amino acids: CASSELGGDTEAFF. CDR3 sequence (DNA): TGCGCCAGCAGCGAACTAGGTGGGGACACTGAAGCTTTCTTT.

This clone appeared once. The chain has TRBV6-1 and TRBJ2-7, with 9 bases lining up with TRBD1. In germline, CDR1 is MNHNS, CDR2 SASEGT. CDR3 size: 17 residues. The J segment lost 4 bases and the V segment lost 3 bases, leaving 13 bases of the junction unmatched. The CDR3 region is CASSDFPLGTGSYEQYF. Here the CDR3 DNA reads TGTGCCAGCAGTGATTTCCCTCTCGGGACAGGGTCTTACGAGCAGTACTTC.